This T cell receptor beta chain was identified during a study of shared clonotypes between healthy human individuals. Study as a whole: The cohort comprised a couple of women and a few men. Their ages spanned 18 to 49 years. Overall study findings and caveats: Across four donors, naive CD4 shared 5% to 6.5%, naive CD8 over 3%, memory CD4 over 2%, memory CD8 0.4% to 0.5%.

This CDR3 contains 14 residues. Trimming stripped 4 bases from V and 6 bases from J, with 12 bases between. Germline lookup yields CDR1 SGHAT and CDR2 FQNNGV. Using immunoSEQ multiplex PCR, the repertoire was profiled, and TCRdb retains in-frame clones only, with some absent. This sample has roughly 1,500,000 clones, with nearly 99% found just once. A remark on this clone: Its antigen is unknown.

This TCR derives from a man aged 25-40 years in good health. The sample was naive CD4+ T cells sorted from blood. The sample's subset: CD45RA+ positively selected. The chain couples TRBV11-2 to TRBJ2-2; the D is unclear. The DNA of the CDR3 is TGTGCCAGCAGCTCAATCCGGATATCCGGGGAGCTGTTTTTT. It codes for CASSSIRISGELFF.